Below, 7 T cell receptor beta chains from the same sample are listed, as sequenced in a study of CD8+CD57+ T cells in acquired aplastic anemia. Profiles of TCR beta VDJ and CDR3 were generated from a genomic DNA template. TCRdb re-called the reads through MiXCR, storing one row per CDR3 protein. The sample carries a few hundred thousand distinct CDR3 sequences, almost 50% recorded once. The sequenced patients had an expansion of CD8+CD57+ cells seen by flow cytometry. Input material: sorted CD4+, CD8+, or CD8+CD57+ T cells (not recorded which) from PBMCs. Source of these receptors: a human donor with aplastic anemia.

Notes on this clonotype: Compared with germline, one end of the junction differs, possibly owing to a read error. The rearrangement links TRBV5-5 to TRBJ1-4; D is uncertain. CDR1 is SGHKS, CDR2 YYEKEE, per germline (reference sequence). This CDR3 has 14 amino acids. In DNA form, the CDR3 reads TGTGCCAGCAGCTTATCACAGTTTAATGAAAGACTGTTTTTT. It is translated as CASSLSQFNERLFF.

The chain employs TRBV2 and TRBJ1-2; D not resolved. This CDR3 is built from 13 residues. V lost 2 bases and J lost 0, with 4 bases in between. Germline V lookup: CDR1 SNHLY, CDR2 FYNNEI. The CDR3 DNA sequence: TGTGCCAGCAGTGAACTGACTAACTATGGCTACACCTTC. Its protein is CASSELTNYGYTF.

On this clonotype: This may be a read error: a much more frequent sequence differs by one nucleotide. Lacking the conserved final phenylalanine or tryptophan, this CDR3 likely reflects a read error. The V and J genes are TRBV15 and TRBJ1-4, with D tentatively TRBD1 (5 bases). The CDR3 loop spans 13 amino acids. The germline V gene encodes CDR1 LNHNV and CDR2 YYDKDF (reference sequence). In nucleotides, the CDR3 is TGTGCCACAAAACAGGCAGCTAATGAAAGACTGTTTTCT. Translating gives CATKQAANERLFS.

The table lists this clonotype with many counts. The rearrangement links TRBV5-1 to TRBJ2-3, with D possibly TRBD2 on 6 matching bases. The CDR3 length is 13 residues. Germline CDR1 SGHRS, CDR2 YFSETQ. V lost 4 bases and J 6 bases, leaving 12 bases between the germline ends. In DNA, the CDR3 is TGCGCCAGCAGCGGCGGGGTGGGGGATACGCAGTATTTT. It yields the protein CASSGGVGDTQYF. The entire variable domain, with the rest obtained from reference TRBV5-1 and TRBJ2-3, is as follows: KAGVTQTPRYLIKTRGQQVTLSCSPISGHRSVSWYQQTPGQGLQFLFEYFSETQRNKGNFPGRFSGRQFSNSRSEMNVSTLELGDSALYLCASSGGVGDTQYFGPGTRLTVL.

This clonotype appeared many times. The chain couples TRBV19 to TRBJ1-6; D remains ambiguous. Germline CDR1 and CDR2: LNHDA and SQIVND (reference sequence). V was pared by 3 bases and J by 7 bases, with 22 bases between. The CDR3 is made up of 18 amino acids. This chain's CDR3 is CASSIIRKISTGNSPLHF. CDR3 sequence (DNA): TGTGCCAGTAGTATCATCCGTAAAATCTCCACGGGGAATTCACCCCTCCACTTT.

Regarding this clonotype: With a much larger clone just one base away, this may be a read error. Since no conserved phenylalanine or tryptophan closes the CDR3, a read error is the likely cause. This rearrangement joins TRBV11-2 to TRBJ2-7; D not certain. This CDR3 spans 15 amino acids. Germline-derived CDR1 and CDR2 are SGHAT and FQNNGV. V was pared by 1 base and J by 0 bases, with 10 bases between. CDR3 sequence (DNA): TGTGCCAGCAGCTTAGGAGGCTTGAGCTCCTACGAGCAGTACCTC. This encodes CASSLGGLSSYEQYL.

This clonotype came up a few times. The chain uses TRBV3-1 and TRBJ2-3; 12 nucleotides align to TRBD2. The CDR3 totals 16 residues. V shed 1 base, J shed 4 bases, and the junction held 3 bases outside the gene matches. The germline CDR1 and CDR2 sequences are LGHDT and YNNKEL (reference sequence). CDR3: CASSQASSGGADTQYF. As DNA, the CDR3 is TGTGCCAGCAGCCAAGCCTCTAGCGGGGGGGCAGATACGCAGTATTTT.